A single sample is the source of the 31 T cell receptor beta chains below, sequenced in a study of human T cells and chemical hapten exposure. Indicated time point: patch test 1, 2 weeks after DPC sensitization. The sample's treatment: therapeutic diphenylcyclopropenone sensitization with weekly scalp DPC. Using its own MiXCR run on the RACE reads, TCRdb lists one record per CDR3 protein. There are a few hundred thousand distinct CDR3 sequences in the sample; nearly 5% occur only once, and 2% to 2.5% lies in the top ten. The sequenced sample was whole blood, obtained in connection with sensitization to the hapten diphenylcyclopropenone (DPC). These receptors all come from a woman in her forties or fifties with alopecia areata. Some clones in this sample may be carry-over from other donors' samples.

This clonotype showed up many times. V gene TRBV12-3 or TRBV12-4 combines with J gene TRBJ1-5, with 8 positions matching TRBD1. Trimming at V came to 7 bases and at J to 0 bases, leaving 11 bases not matched to a gene. CDR3 size: 17 residues. The CDR3 reads CASTRGAGQGSNQPQHF. CDR3 DNA sequence: TGTGCCAGCACCCGGGGGGCCGGACAGGGTAGCAATCAGCCCCAGCATTTT.

As to this clonotype: This may be a read error: a much more frequent sequence differs by one nucleotide. This sequence joins TRBV7-9 and TRBJ1-6; D is ambiguous. V was shortened by 5 bases and J by 6 bases, with 5 bases between the two germline ends. CDR3 length equals 12 residues. Germline assignment: CDR1 SEHNR and CDR2 FQNEAQ (reference sequence). The CDR3 DNA is TGTGCCAGCAGCCGCTCTAATTCACCCCTCCACTTT. Translating gives CASSRSNSPLHF.

This clonotype was seen ten or more times. This chain links TRBV7-7 with TRBJ2-3, with D possibly matching TRBD2 (5 bases). From germline, CDR1 is SSHAT and CDR2 FNYEAQ (reference sequence). The CDR3 spans 13 residues. The V gene lost 5 bases and the J gene lost 4 bases, with 10 bases spanning the gap. CDR3 in DNA: TGTGCCAGCAGCCTCCTGGAGGCAGATACGCAGTATTTT. Translated, it gives CASSLLEADTQYF.

This clonotype was detected many times. The V gene is TRBV28, the J gene TRBJ2-1; 7 bases agree with TRBD1. J was trimmed by 8 bases and V by 6 bases; bases with no gene match: 7. The germline V gene has CDR1 MDHEN and CDR2 SYDVKM. The CDR3 runs 13 residues. The DNA for the CDR3 is TGTGCCAGCAGGCCAGACAGGGCCGATGAGCAGTTCTTC. This codes for CASRPDRADEQFF.

This clonotype was counted only a few times. The V and J genes are TRBV28 and TRBJ1-3; unclear D gene. Trimming shortened V by 5 bases and J by 3 bases, and 14 bases separated the two germline ends. Per the germline V gene, CDR1 is MDHEN and CDR2 is SYDVKM. This CDR3 is 15 amino acids long. The DNA of the CDR3 is TGTGCCAGCAGTCCCCCAGAGGGCTTTGGAAACACCATATATTTT. This gives the protein CASSPPEGFGNTIYF. The full variable domain, rest sourced from reference TRBV28 and TRBJ1-3, is DVKVTQSSRYLVKRTGEKVFLECVQDMDHENMFWYRQDPGLGLRLIYFSYDVKMKEKGDIPEGYSVSREKKERFSLILESASTNQTSMYLCASSPPEGFGNTIYFGEGSWLTVV.

The chain combines TRBV24-1 with TRBJ1-3; D gene ambiguous. V was trimmed by 9 bases and J by 1 base, leaving 12 bases between them. The CDR3 totals 14 residues. Germline V gene lookup returns CDR1 KGHDR and CDR2 SFDVKD. The CDR3 here is CATSGWFSGNTIYF. DNA of the CDR3: TGTGCCACCTCTGGGTGGTTTTCTGGAAACACCATATATTTT.

In its sample, this clonotype was seen many times. The chain uses TRBV9 and TRBJ2-1, with a possible D match to TRBD1 (6 bases). Germline loops: CDR1 SGDLS, CDR2 YYNGEE. This CDR3 region has 17 residues. Between the trimmed V and J ends, which lost 0 bases and 3 bases, there was a span of 16 bases. The CDR3 sequence: CASSVEGGGRSYNEQFF. CDR3 sequence (DNA): TGTGCCAGCAGCGTAGAGGGTGGGGGCCGGAGCTACAATGAGCAGTTCTTC. The whole variable domain, remainder taken from reference TRBV9 and TRBJ2-1, is DSGVTQTPKHLITATGQRVTLRCSPRSGDLSVYWYQQSLDQGLQFLIQYYNGEERAKGNILERFSAQQFPDLHSELNLSSLELGDSALYFCASSVEGGGRSYNEQFFGPGTRLTVL.

The J gene is TRBJ1-1, the V gene TRBV29-1, with unresolved D. This CDR3 region has 11 residues. V was clipped by 7 bases and J by 7 bases, with 13 bases between them. Germline V gene data show CDR1 as SQVTM and CDR2 as ANQGSEA. In nucleotides, the CDR3 is TGCAGCGCTGTGAGAGGTGATGAAGCTTTCTTT. This sequence encodes CSAVRGDEAFF.

A few counts support this clonotype. This chain's CDR3 is CSVESSPQTQYF. The CDR3 nucleotides are TGCAGCGTTGAGTCATCTCCACAGACCCAGTACTTC. This chain connects TRBV29-1 to TRBJ2-5; no firm D call. The CDR3 length is 12 residues. CDR1 is SQVTM and CDR2 is ANQGSEA in the germline V gene. Trimming cost V 3 bases and J 6 bases, with 11 bases left between them. The variable domain in full, with the rest retrieved from reference TRBV29-1 and TRBJ2-5, is SAVISQKPSRDICQRGTSLTIQCQVDSQVTMMFWYRQQPGQSLTLIATANQGSEATYESGFVIDKFPISRPNLTFSTLTVSNMSPEDSSIYLCSVESSPQTQYFGPGTRLLVL.

This clonotype was seen ten or more times. The genes are TRBV7-8 and TRBJ2-5, with 10 nucleotides matching TRBD1. There are 16 residues in the CDR3. CDR1 and CDR2 (germline): SGHVS, FQNEAQ. J was trimmed by 0 bases and V by 3 bases; bases with no gene match: 4. CDR3 in amino acids: CASSFLTGGHQETQYF. CDR3 in DNA: TGTGCCAGCAGCTTTTTGACAGGGGGCCACCAAGAGACCCAGTACTTC.

V usage is TRBV10-2 and J usage is TRBJ2-3; TRBD2 matches 7 bases. Germline assignment: CDR1 WSHSY and CDR2 SAAADI. This CDR3 spans 16 amino acids. Losses at the gene ends were 6 bases for V and 0 bases for J; bases not matched to a gene: 9. Here the CDR3 DNA reads TGCGCCAGCAGCCCCGGTGCTAGCGGAAGCACAGATACGCAGTATTTT. Its protein product is CASSPGASGSTDTQYF.

The table lists this clonotype with a few counts. The junction shows a germline mismatch at one end, possibly a read error. The chain carries TRBV30 and TRBJ2-7; tentatively, D is TRBD2 (6 bases). Germline CDR1 GTSNPN, CDR2 SVGIG (reference sequence). CDR3 size: 13 residues. CDR3 amino acids: CARSAGPIYEQYF. CDR3 nucleotides: TGTGCCCGGAGCGCGGGACCGATCTACGAGCAGTACTTC.

This clonotype was seen many times. This rearrangement joins TRBV12-3 or TRBV12-4 to TRBJ1-1; perhaps TRBD1 as D (5 bases). The CDR3 has 13 residues. V shed 3 bases and J shed 10 bases, with 15 bases lying between them. In nucleotides, the CDR3 is TGTGCCAGCAGTTTTTTGGGGGACGGGACAGCTTTCTTT. The encoded protein is CASSFLGDGTAFF.

The chain has TRBV6-1 and TRBJ1-1; a possible D gene is TRBD1 (6 bases). Germline CDR1 is MNHNS and CDR2 is SASEGT. The ends were cut back, 3 bases at V and 4 bases at J, with 12 bases in the middle. The CDR3 has 14 amino acids. The CDR3 DNA sequence: TGTGCCAGCAGTGAGAGGGACATGGGCACTGAAGCTTTCTTT. The encoded protein is CASSERDMGTEAFF.

This clonotype showed up many times. The genes are TRBV7-8 and TRBJ2-1; TRBD2 might be the D (5 bases). The CDR3 has 13 residues. The V end was cut by 9 bases, the J end by 1 base, with 10 bases between. Germline V CDR1 and CDR2: SGHVS, FQNEAQ. CDR3 DNA sequence: TGTGCCAGTAGAGGAGGATCCTACAATGAGCAGTTCTTC. Encoded protein: CASRGGSYNEQFF.

This clonotype has more than one count but fewer than ten. The chain joins TRBV5-1 to TRBJ2-3; TRBD2 aligns across 15 bases. The germline V gene encodes CDR1 SGHRS and CDR2 YFSETQ. The ends lost 0 bases at V and 5 bases at J; junction bases unmatched: 10. The CDR3 loop spans 19 amino acids. The CDR3 DNA sequence: TGCGCCAGCAGCTTGGCCGGACTAGCGGGAGGGGATAGAAGAGATACGCAGTATTTT. This sequence encodes CASSLAGLAGGDRRDTQYF.

This clonotype was counted ten times or more. V and J are TRBV7-2 and TRBJ2-7; D perhaps matches TRBD2 (5 bases). This CDR3 region has 13 residues. Germline V gives CDR1 SGHTA, CDR2 FQGNSA. Trimming stripped 3 bases from V and 6 bases from J, with 12 bases between. CDR3 coding DNA: TGTGCCAGCAGCTTCGACTATAACACCGAGCAGTACTTC. Amino acid sequence: CASSFDYNTEQYF.

This clonotype was observed at least ten times. The genes are TRBV5-5 and TRBJ1-1; no firm D call. This CDR3 has 14 residues. CDR1 SGHKS and CDR2 YYEKEE come from the germline V gene (reference sequence). V lost 3 bases and J lost 7, with 16 bases in between. CDR3 DNA: TGTGCCAGCAGCTCGTCGAAAACGTGGGGTGAAGCTTTCTTT. Translated: CASSSSKTWGEAFF.

Many counts were recorded for this clonotype. The rearrangement links TRBV7-2 to TRBJ2-1, with 8 bases that match TRBD1. CDR1 is SGHTA, CDR2 FQGNSA, per germline. CDR3 length equals 15 residues. With V trimmed by 5 bases and J by 1 base, 4 bases remained unmatched. In DNA, the CDR3 is TGTGCCAGCAGCCTTGACAGGGGATCCTACAATGAGCAGTTCTTC. As protein: CASSLDRGSYNEQFF. The whole variable domain, remainder taken from reference TRBV7-2 and TRBJ2-1, is GAGVSQSPSNKVTEKGKDVELRCDPISGHTALYWYRQSLGQGLEFLIYFQGNSAPDKSGLPSDRFSAERTGGSVSTLTIQRTQQEDSAVYLCASSLDRGSYNEQFFGPGTRLTVL.

This clonotype was found many times. The chain recombines TRBV20-1 with TRBJ2-4, with D maybe TRBD2 (5 bases). The V end lost 0 bases, the J end lost 9 bases, and 12 bases lay between the germline ends. Per germline, CDR1 DFQATT and CDR2 SNEGSKA (reference sequence). CDR3 length equals 13 residues. The CDR3 spells CSARDPGFSIQYF. Here the CDR3 DNA reads TGCAGTGCTAGAGATCCGGGGTTCAGCATTCAGTACTTC.

There are many counts of this clonotype. V and J are TRBV5-6 and TRBJ2-4, with unresolved D. Trimming left V 0 bases short and J 5 bases short, with 6 bases between. The V gene's germline CDR1 is SGHDT and CDR2 YYEEEE. The CDR3 covers 13 residues. This CDR3 is CASSLVQENIQYF. As DNA, the CDR3 is TGTGCCAGCAGCTTGGTCCAGGAAAACATTCAGTACTTC. Supplemented by reference TRBV5-6 and TRBJ2-4, the full variable domain reads DAGVTQSPTHLIKTRGQQVTLRCSPKSGHDTVSWYQQALGQGPQFIFQYYEEEERQRGNFPDRFSGHQFPNYSSELNVNALLLGDSALYLCASSLVQENIQYFGAGTRLSVL.

The rearrangement joins TRBV20-1 to TRBJ2-3, with D possibly TRBD2 on 5 matching bases. The V and J ends lost 3 bases and 2 bases respectively, with 15 bases between them. Germline CDR1 DFQATT, CDR2 SNEGSKA (reference sequence). CDR3 length equals 15 residues. The CDR3: CSASRRVDSTDTQYF. CDR3 nucleotides: TGCAGTGCTAGCCGGCGGGTCGACTCCACAGATACGCAGTATTTT.

J is TRBJ1-2 and V is TRBV6-2 or TRBV6-3, with D unresolved. This CDR3 contains 15 residues. Germline-derived CDR1 and CDR2 are MNHEY and SVGEGT. Between the trimmed V and J ends, which lost 3 bases and 2 bases, there was a span of 13 bases. The CDR3 sequence is CASSYLEDPNYGYTF. The CDR3 DNA follows: TGTGCCAGCAGTTATCTGGAGGATCCCAACTATGGCTACACCTTC.

This sequence joins TRBV10-3 and TRBJ2-3; 8 bases are a match to TRBD1. The J segment lost 5 bases and the V segment lost 7 bases, leaving 5 bases of the junction unmatched. The CDR3 is 13 amino acids. Germline V gene lookup returns CDR1 ENHRY and CDR2 SYGVKD. CDR3 DNA sequence: TGTGCCATCAATCAGGGGGCAGGAGATACGCAGTATTTT. Amino acid sequence: CAINQGAGDTQYF.

Ten or more counts support this clonotype. V usage is TRBV2 and J usage is TRBJ2-7; 15 bases map to TRBD2. Trimming cost V 4 bases and J 3 bases; bases outside gene matches: 4. The CDR3 consists of 16 residues. The germline V gene encodes CDR1 SNHLY and CDR2 FYNNEI. CDR3 sequence (DNA): TGTGCCAGCAGTGGGACTAGCGGGGGGGGCCTCTACGAGCAGTACTTC. Translated, it gives CASSGTSGGGLYEQYF.

This clonotype came up many times. The rearrangement joins TRBV28 to TRBJ1-4; tentative D call: TRBD1 (5 bases). With 5 bases removed from V and 8 bases from J, the gap between germline ends came to 15 bases. CDR3 size: 14 residues. From germline, CDR1 is MDHEN and CDR2 SYDVKM. The chain's CDR3 is CASSITGPGEKLFF. CDR3 DNA sequence: TGTGCCAGCAGTATAACAGGTCCTGGGGAAAAACTGTTTTTT.

This clonotype was counted at least ten times. This sequence joins TRBV28 and TRBJ2-7; D call uncertain. Trimming cost V 4 bases and J 0 bases, with 4 bases left between them. The germline CDR1 and CDR2 sequences are MDHEN and SYDVKM. The CDR3 sequence is 12 residues long. CDR3 amino acids: CASSSASYEQYF. The CDR3 nucleotides are TGTGCCAGCAGTTCCGCCTCCTACGAGCAGTACTTC. Full variable domain (rest looked up from reference TRBV28 and TRBJ2-7): DVKVTQSSRYLVKRTGEKVFLECVQDMDHENMFWYRQDPGLGLRLIYFSYDVKMKEKGDIPEGYSVSREKKERFSLILESASTNQTSMYLCASSSASYEQYFGPGTRLTVT.

The CDR3 loop is CASSLGSSPAFF. CDR3 DNA: TGTGCCAGCAGCTTAGGAAGCTCGCCAGCTTTCTTT. The V gene is TRBV7-9, the J gene TRBJ1-1; D ambiguous. The CDR3 is made up of 12 amino acids. Germline V CDR1 and CDR2: SEHNR, FQNEAQ (reference sequence). The V end lost 1 base, the J end lost 10 bases, and 10 bases lay between the germline ends.

This clonotype has at least ten counts. The chain uses TRBV6-5 and TRBJ2-2, with TRBD1 matching 8 bases. Germline V gives CDR1 MNHEY, CDR2 SVGAGI. CDR3 length equals 15 residues. After removal of 6 bases from V and 0 bases from J, the junction contained 3 bases not matched to a gene. CDR3: CASREQGANTGELFF. The DNA of the CDR3 is TGTGCCAGCAGAGAACAGGGGGCGAACACCGGGGAGCTGTTTTTT.

Points on this clonotype: This may be a read error: a much more frequent sequence differs by one nucleotide. The gene calls are TRBV11-2 and TRBJ2-7; D possibly matches TRBD1 or TRBD2 (5 bases each). The CDR3 is made up of 14 amino acids. CDR1 and CDR2 (germline): SGHAT, FQNNGV. This CDR3 reads CASSRDASSYGQYF. The CDR3 DNA sequence: TGTGCCAGCAGCCGGGACGCGAGCTCCTACGGGCAGTACTTC.

This clonotype has a count of ten or more. This sequence joins TRBV3-1 and TRBJ1-1; 7 bases match TRBD1. This CDR3 is built from 15 residues. Looked up from germline, CDR1 is LGHDT and CDR2 is YNNKEL (reference sequence). V shed 4 bases and J 5 bases; nucleotides not matched to a gene: 10. CDR3 in amino acids: CASSPGQPQGTEAFF. CDR3 sequence (DNA): TGTGCCAGCAGCCCGGGACAGCCCCAGGGAACTGAAGCTTTCTTT.